Presented here are 8 T cell receptor beta chains from one specimen sequenced in a study of blood T cells in healthy people across ages (dated by TCRdb to 2013 to 2016). Libraries were constructed by 5' RACE. Sequencing took place on an Illumina HiSeq 2500. A second PCR of about 7 to 12 cycles was run with a J-beta primer mix and a sample-barcoded 5' primer. TCRdb cleaned the public reads at Q25 with fastp, built clones with MiXCR and kept in-frame beta chains. Under each unique CDR3 protein, matching rows form one entry showing the most common genes and DNA. Recorded for this sample are around 800,000 distinct CDR3 sequences; 40% to 50% of them occurred a single time. The ten largest clonotypes hold roughly 19% of the sample. Sequencing was performed on blood. The receptors were gathered from a man between 60 and 75 years old in good health.

Remarks on this clonotype: This may arise from a read error, as a much more abundant clone is one base away. This chain links TRBV6-4 with TRBJ2-5, with D perhaps matching TRBD1 or TRBD2 (5 bases each). The CDR3 covers 14 residues. From germline, CDR1 is MRHNA and CDR2 SNTAGT. The V and J ends lost 2 bases and 4 bases respectively, with 11 bases between them. CDR3 amino acids: CASSDKKGTETQYF. CDR3 coding DNA: TGTGCCAGCAGTGACAAAAAGGGGACAGAGACCCAGTACTTC.

The chain combines TRBV9 with TRBJ1-2; D unresolved. V lost 7 bases, J lost 10 bases, and 17 bases lay in between. Germline CDR1 is SGDLS and CDR2 is YYNGEE. This CDR3 is built from 12 residues. CDR3 in DNA: TGTGCCAGCGGACGGACGGCAGCGGACTACACCTTC. Translated, it gives CASGRTAADYTF.

In its sample, this clonotype was seen a few times. The J gene is TRBJ2-1, the V gene TRBV6-7; TRBD1 might be the D (5 bases). TRBV6-7 is known as an ORF, though its function is uncertain. This CDR3 region has 16 residues. The V gene lost 4 bases and the J gene lost 2 bases, with 15 bases spanning the gap. CDR3 coding DNA: TGTGCCAGCAGTTTTAGGGGATGGCTACCCTACAATGAGCAGTTCTTC. This gives the protein CASSFRGWLPYNEQFF.

The V gene is TRBV28, the J gene TRBJ2-3; D may correspond to TRBD1 or TRBD2 (5 bases each). CDR1 and CDR2 from the germline V gene are MDHEN and SYDVKM. The CDR3 sequence is 14 residues long. V gave up 4 bases and J gave up 5 bases, with 13 bases separating them. The CDR3, as DNA: TGTGCCAGCAGTTGGGCAGGGAGTATAGATACGCAGTATTTT. Translation gives CASSWAGSIDTQYF.

This clonotype was recorded only once. This chain links TRBV9 with TRBJ1-1; 7 bases align to TRBD1. The ends lost 4 bases at V and 3 bases at J; junction bases unmatched: 6. This CDR3 is 14 amino acids long. Looked up from germline, CDR1 is SGDLS and CDR2 is YYNGEE. The CDR3 protein is CASSLDRDYTEAFF. The CDR3 nucleotides read TGTGCCAGCAGCTTAGACAGGGATTACACTGAAGCTTTCTTT. The entire variable domain, with the rest obtained from reference TRBV9 and TRBJ1-1, is as follows: DSGVTQTPKHLITATGQRVTLRCSPRSGDLSVYWYQQSLDQGLQFLIQYYNGEERAKGNILERFSAQQFPDLHSELNLSSLELGDSALYFCASSLDRDYTEAFFGQGTRLTVV.

This rearrangement joins TRBV19 to TRBJ1-4; no reliable D call. The germline V gene encodes CDR1 LNHDA and CDR2 SQIVND (reference sequence). The ends were cut back, 5 bases at V and 9 bases at J, with 16 bases in the middle. The CDR3 length is 14 residues. The DNA of the CDR3 is TGTGCCAGTAGTTTTGGAGGTATGGTCAAAAAACTGTTTTTT. It encodes CASSFGGMVKKLFF.

DNA for the CDR3: TGTGCCAGCAGCTTAGTTGTCGTTAGCACAGATACGCAGTATTTT. This translates into CASSLVVVSTDTQYF. The V gene is TRBV7-2, the J gene TRBJ2-3; D remains ambiguous. There are 15 residues in the CDR3. Looked up from germline, CDR1 is SGHTA and CDR2 is FQGNSA. Trimming stripped 1 base from V and 0 bases from J, with 8 bases between.

The chain links TRBV19 to TRBJ2-3, with D uncertain. CDR3 size: 13 residues. CDR1 and CDR2 from the germline V gene are LNHDA and SQIVND (reference sequence). V was pared by 8 bases and J by 2 bases, with 11 bases between. The CDR3 DNA follows: TGTGCCAGTTCCTGGGATACCACAGATACGCAGTATTTT. Its protein product is CASSWDTTDTQYF. Combining the CDR3 with reference TRBV19 and TRBJ2-3 gives the whole variable domain DGGITQSPKYLFRKEGQNVTLSCEQNLNHDAMYWYRQDPGQGLRLIYYSQIVNDFQKGDIAEGYSVSREKKESFPLTVTSAQKNPTAFYLCASSWDTTDTQYFGPGTRLTVL.